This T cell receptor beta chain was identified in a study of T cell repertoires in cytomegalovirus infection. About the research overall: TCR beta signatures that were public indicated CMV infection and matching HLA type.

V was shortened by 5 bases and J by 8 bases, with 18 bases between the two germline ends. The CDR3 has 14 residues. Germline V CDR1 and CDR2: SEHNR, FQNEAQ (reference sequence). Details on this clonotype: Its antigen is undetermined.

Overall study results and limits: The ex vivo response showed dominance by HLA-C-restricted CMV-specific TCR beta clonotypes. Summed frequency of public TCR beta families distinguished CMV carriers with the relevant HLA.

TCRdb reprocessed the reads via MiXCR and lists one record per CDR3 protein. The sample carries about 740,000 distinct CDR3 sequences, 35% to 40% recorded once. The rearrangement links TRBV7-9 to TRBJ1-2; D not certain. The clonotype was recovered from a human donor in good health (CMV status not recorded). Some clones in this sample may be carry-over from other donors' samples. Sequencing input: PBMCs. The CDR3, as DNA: TGTGCCAGCAGCCACACGGGGAGTGAATACGGCTACACCTTC. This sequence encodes CASSHTGSEYGYTF.